This TCR beta chain is drawn from a study of siplizumab effects on memory and regulatory T cells (dated by TCRdb to the late 2010s). Some background on the complete study: The study examined how the anti-CD2 antibody siplizumab affects alloreactive T-cell subsets in allogeneic mixed lymphocyte reactions built from human PBMCs.

The library was produced with the immunoSEQ multiplex PCR assay. Each sample had around 92,000 TCR templates assayed by the deep sequencing platform. Genomic DNA extracted from sorted T cells was the material used for TCRbeta CDR3 sequencing. The original methods were these. Clonal analysis of TCRbeta CDR3 data was done in the R programming language. Alloreactive CD4+ and CD8+ clones were defined by comparing unstimulated samples with post-reaction CFSE-low samples. Alloreactive CD4+ clones were assigned to regulatory or non-regulatory origin by matching sequences to sorted unstimulated Treg and non-Treg repertoires. The table comes from immuneACCESS by way of TCRdb, which keeps in-frame sequences with V and J called. Part of the clones is missing from these tables; in studies checked, under half for an unresolved V gene and the rest for unknown reasons. The DNA was the basis for D and trimming; V, J and clone size are from that table. The sample records approximately 100,000 clones, 92% of which are singletons. Roughly 0.75% of the sample lies in the top ten.

A distance of 4 bases separates the germline ends of V and J, which lose 4 bases and 0 bases respectively. Sequences SGHDT (CDR1) and YYEEEE (CDR2) are obtained from the germline V gene. The CDR3 runs 13 amino acids, cysteine and phenylalanine included. Just CDR3 DNA is preserved here, 39 bases in frame from base 1. As regards this clone: This receptor's antigen is unknown. Base qualities are not provided; no much larger clone lies one nucleotide away.

General findings and caveats noted by the study authors: A naive or memory phenotype could not be assigned to roughly 80-97% of proliferating CD4+ or CD8+ clones. Unstimulated naive T cells appeared more diverse than memory T cells, and naive cells seemed to contribute substantially to the alloresponse. Because sequences at frequencies below about 10^-5 were poorly captured, only a minor fraction of alloreactive clones could be mapped back to unstimulated subsets. The cumulative frequency of alloreactive sequences that could be traced back to unstimulated CD4+ memory T cells was significantly reduced by siplizumab. Among mappable alloreactive CD4+ clones, the Treg-derived fraction averaged nearly 70% with siplizumab versus roughly 30% in control reactions. Whether proliferating Tregs from siplizumab cultures were suppressive was not functionally confirmed.

Sorted unstimulated T cells and proliferating T cells recovered from mixed lymphocyte reactions were subjected to TCRbeta CDR3 sequencing. Fresh whole blood from fewer than twelve HLA-typed healthy donors was used to isolate PBMCs. To map where alloreactive clones came from, unstimulated CD4+ regulatory T cells were FACS-sorted. The rearranged chain carries TRBV5-6 and TRBJ2-2; no D segment can be confidently identified. The sequencing input was Tregs sorted from blood. This receptor was taken from a human donor in good health. The CDR3 here reads CASSTPNTGELFF. The DNA is as follows: TGTGCCAGCAGCACACCGAACACCGGGGAGCTGTTTTTT.